This T cell receptor (beta chain) was recovered during a study of blood T cell repertoires in COVID-19. This clone appeared once. The Seattle patients joined while their infection was active and were tracked longitudinally afterward. As handled by the study authors: Reference gene primer amplification gave estimated nucleated cell counts. Generated by immunoSEQ multiplex PCR, the TCRdb table keeps only in-frame clones and is missing some. That table is the source of V, J and clone size, and D and trimming were worked out from the DNA. The table has 150,000 to 200,000 clones, approximately 79% seen once. CDR3 length: 14 residues. The germline V gene encodes CDR1 SGHAT and CDR2 FQNNGV. V was cut by 5 bases and J by 3 bases, with 10 bases left in between.

This TCR came from a woman between 35 and 50 years old with COVID-19, enrolled during active disease. The chain couples TRBV11-2 to TRBJ1-4; D is unclear. The sample comprised peripheral blood. The CDR3 DNA follows: TGTGCCAGCAGCCAATCCTTAGCTAATGAAAAACTGTTTTTT. Translating gives CASSQSLANEKLFF.